This is a list of T cell receptor beta chains from one sample in a study of blood T cell dynamics during melanoma immunotherapy. The protocol was immunoSEQ multiplex PCR, while the TCRdb copy is restricted to in-frame clones and leaves out a portion. The sample includes some 4,200 clones, 78% of them seen just once. Sample: blood, taken from a patient treated with checkpoint blockade. These receptors all come from a human donor with melanoma. Both conserved end residues are part of each CDR3. A D gene is named only where the DNA matches it firmly. Expanded clones get a size class; other rows say once, few or many, or leave the size out.

CDR3nt: TGCGCCAGCGCCAAGGACGTGTACAATTCACCCCTCCACTTT
CDR3aa: CASAKDVYNSPLHF
v_gene: TRBV10-2
d_gene: NA
j_gene: TRBJ1-6
abundance: NA

CDR3nt: TGTGCCTGGAGTGCCCCCCCGGGGGGGCACACTGAAGCTTTCTTT
CDR3aa: CAWSAPPGGHTEAFF
v_gene: TRBV30
d_gene: NA
j_gene: TRBJ1-1
abundance: NA

CDR3nt: TGTGCCAGCAGCTTTAGCGGGGCCAAGTACGAGCAGTACTTC
CDR3aa: CASSFSGAKYEQYF
v_gene: TRBV5-6
d_gene: TRBD2
j_gene: TRBJ2-7
abundance: NA

CDR3nt: TGTGCCAGCAGTTGGGCGGGTCTTAATGAAAAACTGTTTTTT
CDR3aa: CASSWAGLNEKLFF
v_gene: TRBV6-1
d_gene: NA
j_gene: TRBJ1-4
abundance: NA

CDR3nt: TGTGCCAGCAGCCAAGATTGGGAGGGGGCCCTCTCCTACGAGCAGTACTTC
CDR3aa: CASSQDWEGALSYEQYF
v_gene: TRBV4-2
d_gene: NA
j_gene: TRBJ2-7
abundance: NA

CDR3nt: TGTGCCAGCAGCCCACACCCCCCGGGGGACTATGGCTACACCTTC
CDR3aa: CASSPHPPGDYGYTF
v_gene: TRBV9
d_gene: NA
j_gene: TRBJ1-2
abundance: NA

CDR3nt: TGTGCCAGCAGCTTGCAAGCCTCCCCAGAGACCCAGTACTTC
CDR3aa: CASSLQASPETQYF
v_gene: TRBV5-6
d_gene: NA
j_gene: TRBJ2-5
abundance: NA

CDR3nt: TGTGCCAGCAGTTCCCCCAACAGGGGTGACACTGAAGCTTTCTTT
CDR3aa: CASSSPNRGDTEAFF
v_gene: TRBV6-6
d_gene: TRBD1
j_gene: TRBJ1-1
abundance: few

CDR3nt: TGCGCCAGCAGCCAAGAACCGGACAGCAGCTCCTATAATTCACCCCTCCACTTT
CDR3aa: CASSQEPDSSSYNSPLHF
v_gene: TRBV4-3
d_gene: NA
j_gene: TRBJ1-6
abundance: NA

CDR3nt: TGTGCCAGCAGCCGGTCACAGGGGTGGTCACCCCTCCACTTT
CDR3aa: CASSRSQGWSPLHF
v_gene: TRBV7-9
d_gene: TRBD1
j_gene: TRBJ1-6
abundance: NA

CDR3nt: TGTGCCAGCAGCCTGACAGGAGACAATCAGCCCCAGCATTTT
CDR3aa: CASSLTGDNQPQHF
v_gene: TRBV6-6
d_gene: NA
j_gene: TRBJ1-5
abundance: NA

CDR3nt: TGTGCCAGCAGCTTAGGGAGGGAGGATGGCTACACCTTC
CDR3aa: CASSLGREDGYTF
v_gene: TRBV7-9
d_gene: NA
j_gene: TRBJ1-2
abundance: few

CDR3nt: TGTGCCAGCAGTTCTTGGGGAGAGCAGTTCTTC
CDR3aa: CASSSWGEQFF
v_gene: TRBV28
d_gene: NA
j_gene: TRBJ2-1
abundance: NA

CDR3nt: TGTGCCAGCTTACCCGGGACGGATAACTATGGCTACACCTTC
CDR3aa: CASLPGTDNYGYTF
v_gene: TRBV18
d_gene: NA
j_gene: TRBJ1-2
abundance: NA

CDR3nt: TGTGCCAGCAGCCAGGCGACACCGCCTCAAGAGACCCAGTACTTC
CDR3aa: CASSQATPPQETQYF
v_gene: TRBV16
d_gene: NA
j_gene: TRBJ2-5
abundance: NA

CDR3nt: TGTGCCTGGAGCACAGGGGGCGAGCAGTACTTC
CDR3aa: CAWSTGGEQYF
v_gene: TRBV30
d_gene: TRBD1
j_gene: TRBJ2-7
abundance: NA

CDR3nt: TGTGCCAGCAGCTCGATACAGGGGATGGGGACTGAGCAGTTCTTC
CDR3aa: CASSSIQGMGTEQFF
v_gene: TRBV7-9
d_gene: TRBD1
j_gene: TRBJ2-1
abundance: NA

CDR3nt: TGTGCCAGCAGTTACTCGAGAATGGGTAATTCACCCCTCCACTTT
CDR3aa: CASSYSRMGNSPLHF
v_gene: TRBV6-5
d_gene: NA
j_gene: TRBJ1-6
abundance: NA